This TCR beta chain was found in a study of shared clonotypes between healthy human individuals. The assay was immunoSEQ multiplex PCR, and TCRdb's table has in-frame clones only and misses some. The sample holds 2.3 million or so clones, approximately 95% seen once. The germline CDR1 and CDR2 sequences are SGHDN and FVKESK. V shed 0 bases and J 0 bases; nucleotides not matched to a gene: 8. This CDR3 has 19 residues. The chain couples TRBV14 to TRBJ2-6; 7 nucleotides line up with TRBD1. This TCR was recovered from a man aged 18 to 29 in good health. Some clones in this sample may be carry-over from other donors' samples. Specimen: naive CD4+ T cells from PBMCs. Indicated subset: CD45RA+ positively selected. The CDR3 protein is CASSQDWGQPPSGANVLTF. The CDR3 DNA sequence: TGTGCCAGCAGCCAAGATTGGGGACAGCCGCCCTCTGGGGCCAACGTCCTGACTTTC.